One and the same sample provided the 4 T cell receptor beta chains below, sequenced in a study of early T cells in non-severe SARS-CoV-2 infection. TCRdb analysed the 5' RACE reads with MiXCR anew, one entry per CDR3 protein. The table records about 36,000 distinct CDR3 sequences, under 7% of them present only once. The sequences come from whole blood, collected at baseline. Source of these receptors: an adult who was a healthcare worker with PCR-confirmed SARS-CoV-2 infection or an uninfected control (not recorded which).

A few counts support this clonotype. The CDR3 is CASSLFGNQPQHF. The CDR3 DNA reads TGTGCCAGCAGTTTGTTTGGCAATCAGCCCCAGCATTTT. The J gene is TRBJ1-5, the V gene TRBV27; no clear D gene. This CDR3 has 13 amino acids. V dropped 3 bases and J dropped 2 bases, with 5 bases sitting between them. CDR1 is MNHEY, CDR2 SMNVEV, per germline (reference sequence).

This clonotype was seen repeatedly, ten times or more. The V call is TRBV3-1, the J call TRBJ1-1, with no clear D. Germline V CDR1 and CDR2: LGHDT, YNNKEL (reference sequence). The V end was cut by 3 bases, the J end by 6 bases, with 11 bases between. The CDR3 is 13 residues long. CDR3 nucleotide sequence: TGTGCCAGCAGCCAGGGGTCCGTCGCTGAAGCTTTCTTT. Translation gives CASSQGSVAEAFF.

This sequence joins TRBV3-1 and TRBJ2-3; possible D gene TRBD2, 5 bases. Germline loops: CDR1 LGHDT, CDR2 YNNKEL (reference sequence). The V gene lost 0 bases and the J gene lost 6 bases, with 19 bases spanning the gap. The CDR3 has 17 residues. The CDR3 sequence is CASSQDLGEGVIDTQYF. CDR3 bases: TGTGCCAGCAGCCAAGATCTGGGAGAGGGAGTCATCGATACGCAGTATTTT.

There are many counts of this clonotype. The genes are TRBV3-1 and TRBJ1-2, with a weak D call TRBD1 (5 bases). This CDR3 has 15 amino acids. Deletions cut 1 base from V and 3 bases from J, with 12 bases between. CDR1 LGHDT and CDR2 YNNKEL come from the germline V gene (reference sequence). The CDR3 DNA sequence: TGTGCCAGCAGCCAAGTTGGCAGGGCGGACTATGGCTACACCTTC. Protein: CASSQVGRADYGYTF.